This T cell receptor (beta chain) was captured in a study of identifying expanded T cells in peripheral blood. The germline V gene has CDR1 SGHDT and CDR2 YYEEEE. Losses at the gene ends were 4 bases for V and 0 bases for J; bases not matched to a gene: 8. The CDR3 is 16 residues long. Clones were sequenced by immunoSEQ multiplex PCR, and TCRdb holds only the in-frame ones, with some missing. The sample lists 100,000 to 150,000 clones; 75% to 90% were seen once. The sequenced sample was blood. This TCR was recovered from a person aged 18-70 years in good health. This chain links TRBV5-6 with TRBJ2-7, with 9 bases lining up with TRBD1. The CDR3 loop is CASSTGQGLPSYEQYF. CDR3 DNA: TGTGCCAGCAGCACCGGACAGGGGCTCCCCTCCTACGAGCAGTACTTC.